This is a list of T cell receptor beta chains from one sample in a study of cytomegalovirus exposure and HLA in healthy donors. TCRdb keeps only in-frame clones here, not all; method: immunoSEQ multiplex PCR. Of 170,000 or so clones in the sample, more than 80% are singletons; the top ten hold 0.6% to 0.7%. Sequencing used PBMCs. The receptor set was obtained from a boy younger than 18 in good health and CMV-seronegative. CDR3s include the opening cysteine and the closing phenylalanine or tryptophan. The order of the fields is V gene, J gene, D gene, clone size, CDR3 DNA, CDR3 protein. A D gene is named only where the DNA matches it firmly. Clone sizes are given selectively: once, few, many, or a class where the clone is expanded.

TRBV6-5	TRBJ1-1	TRBD1	NA	TGTGCCTGCGACAGGGGGCGGGCTGAAGCTTTCTTT	CACDRGRAEAFF
TRBV29-1	TRBJ2-1	NA	NA	TGCAGCGCCGGAGGATGGGACATACTCTTC	CSAGGWDILF
TRBV6-4	TRBJ2-1	NA	NA	TGTGCCAGCAGTGACTCGAGGCGGAGCTCCTACAATGGGCAGTTCTTC	CASSDSRRSSYNGQFF
TRBV5-1	TRBJ2-2	TRBD1	NA	TGCGCCAGCACCAGAGGGACAGGGGGGAACACCGGGGAGCTGTTTTTT	CASTRGTGGNTGELFF
TRBV9	TRBJ2-7	TRBD1	once	TGTGCCAGCAGCCCGAATCCGGGACAGGGCAACTACGAGCAGTACTTC	CASSPNPGQGNYEQYF
TRBV19	TRBJ2-7	TRBD1	NA	TGTGCCAGTAGTTACAGGGGTTCCTACGAGCAGTACTTC	CASSYRGSYEQYF
TRBV30	TRBJ1-5	TRBD1	NA	TGTGCCTGGACAGGGGGTAGCAATCAGCCCCAGCATTTT	CAWTGGSNQPQHF
TRBV14	TRBJ2-5	NA	NA	TGTGCCAGCAGTTACGATTCCGGGAGCCGTGGGGAGACCCAGTACTTC	CASSYDSGSRGETQYF
TRBV7-9	TRBJ1-2	TRBD1	NA	TGTGCCAGCAGCTTAGGCGACAGGGGGTACACCTTC	CASSLGDRGYTF
TRBV4-2	TRBJ2-6	NA	NA	TGTGCCAGCAGCCCCGCGCAAGGGGCTGGGGCCAACGTCCTGACTTTC	CASSPAQGAGANVLTF
TRBV10-3	TRBJ2-4	TRBD2	NA	TGTGCCATCAGTGAGTCAGGACTAGCGGGGGTGAAAAACATTCAGTACTTC	CAISESGLAGVKNIQYF
TRBV6-1	TRBJ1-5	TRBD1	NA	TGTGCCAGCAGTGAGGACAGGGGCCAGCCCCAGCATTTT	CASSEDRGQPQHF
TRBV7-2	TRBJ2-3	TRBD2	NA	TGTGCCAGCAGAACCGGGAGGGACACAGATACGCAGTATTTT	CASRTGRDTDTQYF
TRBV9	TRBJ2-1	TRBD2	NA	TGTGCCAGCACGCGTAGCGGGGGGGCCGCCAGTGAGCAGTTCTTC	CASTRSGGAASEQFF
TRBV5-1	TRBJ2-7	TRBD1	NA	TGCGCCAGCAGCTACAGGGGGCTAGTTAGCGACGAGCAGTACTTC	CASSYRGLVSDEQYF
TRBV9	TRBJ1-1	NA	NA	TGTGCCAGCAGCGTAGACGGGGGACTCAGGAACACTGAAGCTTTCTTT	CASSVDGGLRNTEAFF
TRBV10-1	TRBJ1-1	TRBD1	NA	TGCGCCAGCAGTGAGTCTACGACAGGGGGTGAAACTGAAGCTTTCTTT	CASSESTTGGETEAFF
TRBV9	TRBJ1-2	TRBD1	NA	TGTGCCAGCAGCCCCGGTGGACAGGGCACGAGCTACACCTTC	CASSPGGQGTSYTF
TRBV7-9	TRBJ2-1	TRBD2	NA	TGTGCCAGCAGCCGAAAAGCAACTAGCGGCTACAATGAGCAGTTCTTC	CASSRKATSGYNEQFF
TRBV6-1	TRBJ1-5	NA	few	TGTGCCACCGTCCTTTCCAGGAACAATCAGCCCCAGCATTTT	CATVLSRNNQPQHF
TRBV6-6	TRBJ2-7	TRBD1	NA	TGTGCCAGCAGTTACTCGGGACAGGGCTCCGAGCAGTACTTC	CASSYSGQGSEQYF
TRBV9	TRBJ1-1	NA	once	TGTGCCAGCAGCCCCCGGAGACTAGCGGGAGGAGGTGGACCTGAAGCTTTCTTT	CASSPRRLAGGGGPEAFF
TRBV5-1	TRBJ2-5	TRBD2	NA	TGCGCCAGCAGCGGGGGGGGGATCCAGGAGACCCAGTACTTC	CASSGGGIQETQYF
TRBV25-1	TRBJ1-6	NA	NA	TGTGCCAGCAGTGAGTCGATCGGGGGGGGGCTGTCACCCCTCCACTTT	CASSESIGGGLSPLHF
TRBV6-5	TRBJ1-2	NA	NA	TGTGCCAGCAGTTACTCGTATCAGGGGTACTATGGCTACACCTTC	CASSYSYQGYYGYTF
TRBV11-3	TRBJ2-7	TRBD1	NA	TGTGCCAGCAGCCTGGATACCGGGACAGGGGACGAGCAGTACTTC	CASSLDTGTGDEQYF
TRBV30	TRBJ1-1	TRBD1	NA	TGTGCCTTCCAGCCGGGACAGGACACTGAAGCTTTCTTT	CAFQPGQDTEAFF
TRBV5-1	TRBJ2-1	NA	NA	TGCGCCAGCAGCTTGGCCGAAGGACATCCCTCCTACAATGAGCAGTTCTTC	CASSLAEGHPSYNEQFF
TRBV29-1	TRBJ1-2	NA	NA	TGCAGCGTTGAAGGGGGGGAGACCGACTATGGCTACACCTTC	CSVEGGETDYGYTF
TRBV2	TRBJ1-1	NA	NA	TGTGCCAGCAGGACTGTAGGGGCGGCTGAAGCTTTCTTT	CASRTVGAAEAFF
TRBV4-3	TRBJ2-2	NA	few	TGCGCCAGCAGCTCGCAAGCGGGTCTTGAGCTGTTTTTT	CASSSQAGLELFF
TRBV2	TRBJ1-1	NA	few	TGTGCCAGCAACCGGGGAGACATGAACACTGAAGCTTTCTTT	CASNRGDMNTEAFF
TRBV6-1	TRBJ2-4	NA	NA	TGTGCCAGCAGTGAACAGGGTGCACTAGCCAAAAACATTCAGTACTTC	CASSEQGALAKNIQYF
TRBV11-1	TRBJ1-4	NA	NA	TGTGCCAGCAGCAATCGGCGGGAAAAACTGTTTTTT	CASSNRREKLFF
TRBV10-3	TRBJ2-2	TRBD2	NA	TGTGCCATCACAGGGATCCAGCGGGAGGGCCAGACCGGGGAGCTGTTTTTT	CAITGIQREGQTGELFF
TRBV20-1	TRBJ2-5	NA	once	TGCAGTGCACCAGAAGAGACCCAGTACTTC	CSAPEETQYF
TRBV11-3	TRBJ2-1	NA	NA	TGTGCCAGCAGCCATAGACTAGACAGCCTCTCCTACAATGAGCAGTTCTTC	CASSHRLDSLSYNEQFF
TRBV7-2	TRBJ1-5	TRBD1	NA	TGTGCCAGCAGCTCCGACAGGGCCTACAATCAGCCCCAGCATTTT	CASSSDRAYNQPQHF
TRBV6-5	TRBJ1-1	NA	few	TGTGCCAGCAGTTACGTAGCGGAGGTCATATTCACTGAAGCTTTCTTT	CASSYVAEVIFTEAFF
TRBV5-1	TRBJ2-7	NA	few	TGCGCCAGCAGCCCCATGGACGGGAGCTCCTACGAGCAGTACTTC	CASSPMDGSSYEQYF
TRBV5-4	TRBJ2-3	NA	NA	TGTGCCAGCAGCTGGACGGTCGGGGGCACAGATACGCAGTATTTT	CASSWTVGGTDTQYF
TRBV30	TRBJ1-2	NA	few	TGTGCCTGCCAGCAAGAGGGAACCCATGGCTACACCTTC	CACQQEGTHGYTF
TRBV5-8	TRBJ2-1	NA	NA	TGTGCCAGCAGCTTGAGGGGAGCTAGGGGGAATGAGCAGTTCTTC	CASSLRGARGNEQFF
TRBV18	TRBJ1-5	TRBD1	NA	TGTGCCAGCTCTCCAACAGGGGGCACGAATCAGCCCCAGCATTTT	CASSPTGGTNQPQHF
TRBV7-2	TRBJ1-2	NA	few	TGTGCCAGCAAAGGAGGGGCAAATAACTATGGCTACACCTTC	CASKGGANNYGYTF
TRBV9	TRBJ1-2	TRBD1	NA	TGTGCCAGCAGCCAGATTACTGGGACAGGGGGCGGCTACACCTTC	CASSQITGTGGGYTF